The T cell receptor beta chain under discussion was sequenced for a study of PD-L1 blockade in urothelial cancer. Study-wide context: Blood underwent analysis 3 weeks (second dose) and 6 weeks after treatment began.

The method was immunoSEQ multiplex PCR; TCRdb's version includes in-frame clones alone and lacks a portion of them. The table records about 56,000 clones, 85% to 90% of them present only once. The CDR3 sequence is 16 residues long. V dropped 2 bases and J dropped 3; count of bases not matched to a gene: 8. Source: PBMCs, taken around atezolizumab (anti-PD-L1) treatment. The chain uses TRBV5-3 and TRBJ1-5; TRBD1 matches at 7 bases. TRBV5-3 is an ORF, with its function uncertain. The TCR originated in a man aged 45-65 years with urothelial cancer. As DNA, the CDR3 is TGTGCCAGAAGCTTTCTACAGGGGAGCCCCAATCAGCCCCAGCATTTT. Amino acids: CARSFLQGSPNQPQHF.